This T cell receptor beta chain was sequenced for a study of T cell responses to AZD1222 COVID-19 vaccine. Notes on the study in general: Variant regions that are unmutated are reportedly the target of nearly half of spike-specific TCRs. Donors, mostly white British, included more females; clonal diversity was possibly underestimated. Baseline seropositivity occurred in only six AZD1222 recipients.

Libraries were prepared by immunoSEQ multiplex PCR; TCRdb keeps only in-frame clonotypes and omits some of them. The sample has around 160,000 clones; roughly four fifths are singletons. About this clone itself: Antigen specificity is unknown.

The source of this sequence is an adult in good health. Sequenced here: peripheral blood, sampled on day 0 of MenACWY control vaccination.

For the CDR3, the DNA is TGTGCCAGCAGCCAGCCGGGGACACATTTAAGAAACACCATATATTTT. Protein product: CASSQPGTHLRNTIYF. The chain combines TRBV3-1 (or the pseudogene TRBV3-2) with TRBJ1-3; D might be TRBD1 (6 bases). Germline loops: CDR1 LGHDT, CDR2 YNNKEL (reference sequence). There are 16 residues in the CDR3. V was trimmed by 3 bases and J by 5 bases, leaving 17 bases between them.